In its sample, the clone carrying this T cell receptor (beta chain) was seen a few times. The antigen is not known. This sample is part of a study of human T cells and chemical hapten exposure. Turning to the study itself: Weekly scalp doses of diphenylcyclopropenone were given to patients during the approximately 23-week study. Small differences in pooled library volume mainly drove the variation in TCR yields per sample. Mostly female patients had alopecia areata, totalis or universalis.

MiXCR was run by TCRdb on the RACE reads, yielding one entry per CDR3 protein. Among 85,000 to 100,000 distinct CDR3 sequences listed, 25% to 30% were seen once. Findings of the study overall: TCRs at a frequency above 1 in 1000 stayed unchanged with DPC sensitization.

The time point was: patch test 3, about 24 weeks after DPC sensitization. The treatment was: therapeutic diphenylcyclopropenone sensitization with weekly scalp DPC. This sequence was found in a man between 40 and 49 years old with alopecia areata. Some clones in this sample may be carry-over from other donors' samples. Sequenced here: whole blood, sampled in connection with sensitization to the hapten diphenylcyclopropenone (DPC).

The CDR3 DNA follows: TGTGCCAGCAGCTTACAACTTGGGGCTAGCACAGATACGCAGTATTTT. This translates into CASSLQLGASTDTQYF. V gene TRBV5-6 combines with J gene TRBJ2-3; possibly TRBD1 for D (5 bases). Trimming left V 2 bases short and J 0 bases short, with 13 bases between. The CDR3 length is 16 residues. The V gene's germline CDR1 is SGHDT and CDR2 YYEEEE. Based on the CDR3 plus reference TRBV5-6 and TRBJ2-3, the full variable domain is DAGVTQSPTHLIKTRGQQVTLRCSPKSGHDTVSWYQQALGQGPQFIFQYYEEEERQRGNFPDRFSGHQFPNYSSELNVNALLLGDSALYLCASSLQLGASTDTQYFGPGTRLTVL.